The 28 T cell receptor beta chains listed next were all sequenced from one sample in a study of OX40 agonist ivuxolimab in advanced cancers. Method: immunoSEQ multiplex PCR; TCRdb's copy keeps in-frame clones and lacks some. The top ten clones hold roughly 1.3% of a sample with 55,000 to 80,000 clones, 75% to 90% of them seen once. Here the sequenced sample was CD4+ or CD8+ T cells sorted from blood, taken in a trial of the OX40 agonist ivuxolimab. The receptors originated from an adult with an advanced solid tumor such as melanoma, head and neck, liver or kidney cancer.

The V call is TRBV6-4, the J call TRBJ1-2; D not certain. The germline V gene encodes CDR1 MRHNA and CDR2 SNTAGT. Trimming removed 6 bases at V and 5 bases at J, with 4 bases between. The CDR3 is 10 residues long. The CDR3 DNA reads TGTGCCAGCAGCGCATATGGCTACACCTTC. Encoded protein: CASSAYGYTF.

J is TRBJ2-5 and V is TRBV2, with D maybe TRBD1 (5 bases). Germline assignment: CDR1 SNHLY and CDR2 FYNNEI. V was clipped by 5 bases and J by 2 bases, with 9 bases between them. The length of the CDR3 is 13 residues. The CDR3 DNA reads as TGTGCCAGCAGTAACGACAGACAAGAGACCCAGTACTTC. The encoded protein is CASSNDRQETQYF.

The J gene is TRBJ2-7, the V gene TRBV6-5; 10 bases are a match to TRBD2. The CDR3 totals 16 residues. CDR1 is MNHEY and CDR2 is SVGAGI in the germline V gene. V was pared by 3 bases and J by 1 base, with 6 bases of the junction left unmatched. The CDR3 DNA sequence: TGTGCCAGCAGTTATGCTAGCGGGAGTATATCCTACGAGCAGTACTTC. Its protein is CASSYASGSISYEQYF.

The CDR3 DNA reads TGTGCCAGCAGGGTACACATTGAGCAGTACTTC. Encoded protein: CASRVHIEQYF. The chain employs TRBV2 and TRBJ2-7; D not resolved. The V gene's germline CDR1 is SNHLY and CDR2 FYNNEI. V lost 6 bases and J 7 bases, leaving 10 bases between the germline ends. The CDR3 spans 11 residues.

The chain couples TRBV27 to TRBJ2-1, with 7 bases aligning to TRBD2. CDR3 length: 16 amino acids. V lost 6 bases and J lost 9; bases outside the gene matches: 17. The germline gives CDR1 MNHEY, CDR2 SMNVEV (reference sequence). The CDR3 here is CASRRLGGGARGEQFF. The DNA of the CDR3 is TGTGCCAGCAGAAGGCTAGGCGGGGGAGCTCGCGGTGAGCAGTTCTTC.

The rearrangement joins TRBV2 to TRBJ1-1, with D unclear. With 4 bases removed from V and 0 bases from J, the gap between germline ends came to 9 bases. The CDR3 totals 14 residues. The V gene's germline CDR1 is SNHLY and CDR2 FYNNEI. This CDR3 reads CASSADGMNTEAFF. The CDR3 DNA reads as TGTGCCAGCAGTGCGGACGGGATGAACACTGAAGCTTTCTTT.

The genes are TRBV6-6 and TRBJ2-7; TRBD1 might be the D (6 bases). The CDR3 length is 15 residues. Between the trimmed V and J ends, which lost 6 bases and 7 bases, there was a span of 22 bases. The germline V gene has CDR1 MNHNY and CDR2 SVGAGI (reference sequence). DNA of the CDR3: TGTGCCAGCAGCCCCAACAGGGCCCCGTCCGGGGAGCAGTACTTC. This gives the protein CASSPNRAPSGEQYF.

Comment on this clone: Additional DNA sequences in this sample encode the identical CDR3. This rearrangement joins TRBV9 to TRBJ1-3; D call uncertain. Germline CDR1 SGDLS, CDR2 YYNGEE. The V end was cut by 0 bases, the J end by 0 bases, with 7 bases between. This CDR3 is built from 15 residues. The CDR3 region has the DNA TGTGCCAGCAGCGTAGGGGTTTCCTCTGGAAACACCATATATTTT. Translating it yields CASSVGVSSGNTIYF.

The DNA for the CDR3 is TGTGCCAGCAGCCAACCGACTAGCGGGTATTACAATGAGCAGTTCTTC. Translation: CASSQPTSGYYNEQFF. The V and J genes are TRBV6-6 and TRBJ2-1, with 10 bases fitting TRBD2. The CDR3 runs 16 residues. Germline CDR1 is MNHNY and CDR2 is SVGAGI (reference sequence). After removal of 6 bases from V and 4 bases from J, the junction contained 9 bases not matched to a gene.

V gene TRBV27 combines with J gene TRBJ1-1; 9 bases are shared with TRBD1. CDR3 length equals 15 residues. With 0 bases clipped from V and 6 bases from J, the junction kept 5 bases outside the gene matches. Germline CDR1 is MNHEY and CDR2 is SMNVEV (reference sequence). In DNA form, the CDR3 reads TGTGCCAGCAGTTTATCCTACAGACAGGGGGCTGAAGCTTTCTTT. This codes for CASSLSYRQGAEAFF.

This chain connects TRBV6-6 to TRBJ2-7, with 8 bases matching TRBD1. Germline V gene data show CDR1 as MNHNY and CDR2 as SVGAGI (reference sequence). This CDR3 contains 14 residues. Germline trimming cut 5 bases from V and 4 bases from J; bases unmatched to any gene: 7. The CDR3 sequence: CASSPWTGWYEQYF. The CDR3, as DNA: TGTGCCAGCAGTCCCTGGACAGGGTGGTACGAGCAGTACTTC.

CDR3 in amino acids: CASSVSYEQYF. DNA for the CDR3: TGTGCCAGCAGCGTCTCCTACGAGCAGTACTTC. The chain employs TRBV7-3 and TRBJ2-7; no clear D gene. The CDR3 length is 11 residues. The V gene's germline CDR1 is SGHTA and CDR2 FQGTGA. Trimming cost V 5 bases and J 0 bases, with 2 bases left between them.

V gene TRBV28 combines with J gene TRBJ1-5, with D possibly TRBD1 on 6 matching bases. The germline V gene encodes CDR1 MDHEN and CDR2 SYDVKM. V lost 6 bases to trimming and J lost 2 bases, with 14 bases between them. The CDR3 runs 15 residues. The CDR3, as DNA: TGTGCCAGCAGGCGACAGGAGGGGCGCAATCAGCCCCAGCATTTT. Its protein is CASRRQEGRNQPQHF.

The chain carries TRBV2 and TRBJ2-3; D unclear. The CDR3 consists of 14 residues. Germline loops: CDR1 SNHLY, CDR2 FYNNEI. V lost 11 bases and J 1 base, leaving 16 bases between the germline ends. The CDR3, as DNA: TGTGCCGAAGGGCCCCTGATACGCACAGATACGCAGTATTTT. Protein product: CAEGPLIRTDTQYF.

The V gene is TRBV27, the J gene TRBJ2-7; TRBD1 aligns across 9 bases. Trimming at V came to 2 bases and at J to 2 bases, leaving 4 bases not matched to a gene. CDR1 is MNHEY, CDR2 SMNVEV, per germline (reference sequence). CDR3 size: 15 residues. CDR3 coding DNA: TGTGCCAGCAGTTTAGGGGGACAGGGAGCCTACGAGCAGTACTTC. Protein sequence: CASSLGGQGAYEQYF.

This chain connects TRBV7-8 to TRBJ2-5, with TRBD2 as a possible D gene (6 bases). The CDR3 has 16 amino acids. Germline CDR1 is SGHVS and CDR2 is FQNEAQ. Trimming removed 2 bases from V and 2 bases from J, with 15 bases in between. CDR3 sequence reads: CASSLRTSTRQETQYF. The CDR3 DNA is TGTGCCAGCAGCTTAAGAACTAGCACCCGGCAAGAGACCCAGTACTTC.

The CDR3 nucleotides are TGCGCCAGCAGCTCCGGGACTAGCGGGGGGCGGGGCACAGATACGCAGTATTTT. Translated: CASSSGTSGGRGTDTQYF. The chain carries TRBV5-1 and TRBJ2-3; 15 bases line up with TRBD2. Germline CDR1 reads SGHRS; CDR2 reads YFSETQ. The trim removed 3 bases at V and 1 base at J, leaving 6 bases unmatched. CDR3 size: 18 residues.

The chain joins TRBV12-5 to TRBJ2-3; D uncertain. Germline CDR1 and CDR2: LGHNT and FRNRAP. The V gene lost 5 bases and the J gene lost 2 bases, with 14 bases spanning the gap. There are 15 residues in the CDR3. For the CDR3, the DNA is TGTGCTAGTGGTCGCCCATCGGCCTACACAGATACGCAGTATTTT. Translated: CASGRPSAYTDTQYF.

This clone was observed a single time. The chain is built from TRBV18 and TRBJ2-7; a possible D gene is TRBD2 (5 bases). With 6 bases removed from V and 5 bases from J, the gap between germline ends came to 17 bases. The CDR3 has 14 amino acids. The germline V gene has CDR1 KGHSH and CDR2 LQKENI. The CDR3, as DNA: TGTGCCAGCTCCCGAACCGGGGTCAACAACGAGCAGTACTTC. Translation gives CASSRTGVNNEQYF.

V usage is TRBV6-1 and J usage is TRBJ2-5; no clear D gene. This CDR3 contains 15 residues. Per germline, CDR1 MNHNS and CDR2 SASEGT. Trimming took off 4 bases at V and 3 bases at J, with 15 bases between the two ends. The CDR3 DNA is TGTGCCAGCAGTGGGGCAGGTGCTGGGGAAGAGACCCAGTACTTC. Encoded protein: CASSGAGAGEETQYF.

J is TRBJ2-7 and V is TRBV6-6; a possible D gene is TRBD1 (6 bases). The CDR3 covers 13 residues. V was clipped by 6 bases and J by 2 bases, with 11 bases between them. Germline CDR1 reads MNHNY; CDR2 reads SVGAGI (reference sequence). CDR3 coding DNA: TGTGCCAGCAGCCTACAGGGCCCCTACGAGCAGTACTTC. This codes for CASSLQGPYEQYF.

The rearrangement joins TRBV21-1 to TRBJ1-1. TRBV21-1 is a known pseudogene. This CDR3 is 14 amino acids long. The CDR3 sequence: CASSSKNGGTEAFF. CDR3 coding DNA: TGTGCCAGCAGTAGCAAGAACGGGGGAACTGAAGCTTTCTTT.

The genes are TRBV7-3 and TRBJ1-1; D may be TRBD1 (5 bases). The ends were cut back, 4 bases at V and 4 bases at J, with 10 bases in the middle. The CDR3 spans 13 residues. CDR1 and CDR2 from the germline V gene are SGHTA and FQGTGA. The CDR3 here is CASSWGGGTEAFF. The CDR3 bases are TGTGCCAGCAGCTGGGGTGGGGGCACTGAAGCTTTCTTT.

This clone was counted once. Mismatch with germline at one junction end may stem from a read error. This chain joins TRBV6-6 and TRBJ1-4; D is uncertain. In germline, CDR1 is MNHNY, CDR2 SVGAGI (reference sequence). The CDR3 is 13 amino acids. DNA for the CDR3: TGTGCCAGCAGTGACTCTTCTGATGAAAAACTGTTTTTT. The encoded protein is CASSDSSDEKLFF.

J is TRBJ2-1 and V is TRBV5-1, with 13 bases identical to TRBD2. The germline gives CDR1 SGHRS, CDR2 YFSETQ. V shed 6 bases and J 6 bases; nucleotides not matched to a gene: 3. The CDR3 sequence is 14 residues long. CDR3 sequence: CASTRTSGSNEQFF. In DNA form, the CDR3 reads TGCGCCAGCACAAGGACTAGCGGGAGCAATGAGCAGTTCTTC.

The chain couples TRBV7-6 to TRBJ1-4; no definite D call. The CDR3 totals 13 residues. The V and J ends lost 5 bases and 7 bases respectively, with 11 bases between them. From germline, CDR1 is SGHVS and CDR2 FNYEAQ. The CDR3 sequence is CASSPRGFEKLFF. As DNA, the CDR3 is TGTGCCAGCAGCCCCCGCGGATTTGAAAAACTGTTTTTT.

This CDR3 reads CASLQGTADTQYF. As DNA, the CDR3 is TGTGCCAGCCTACAGGGGACTGCAGATACGCAGTATTTT. The J gene is TRBJ2-3, the V gene TRBV5-5, with TRBD1 as a possible D gene (7 bases). The CDR3 extends over 13 amino acids. The V gene's germline CDR1 is SGHKS and CDR2 YYEKEE (reference sequence). V was clipped by 7 bases and J by 4 bases, with 13 bases between them.

The V call is TRBV19, the J call TRBJ2-7; D unclear. The V and J ends lost 5 bases and 7 bases respectively, with 12 bases between them. CDR3 length: 12 amino acids. The germline V gene has CDR1 LNHDA and CDR2 SQIVND (reference sequence). The CDR3 region is CASSGFTGEQYF. The CDR3 nucleotides read TGTGCCAGTAGTGGATTTACTGGGGAGCAGTACTTC.